One T cell receptor beta chain is described in this entry. Trimming cost V 3 bases and J 1 base, with 12 bases left between them. Per the germline V gene, CDR1 is MDHEN and CDR2 is SYDVKM. The CDR3 runs 15 residues. The sample comes from a study of blood T cell repertoires in COVID-19. About the study: Specimens from acute and convalescent COVID-19 originated in the United States, Italy and Spain. The analysed material was cDNA or gDNA that came from T cells, B-cell-depleted T cells, or PBMCs.

Source study methods: Quantification of nucleated cells was approximated via reference gene primer amplification. The method was immunoSEQ multiplex PCR; TCRdb's version includes in-frame clones alone and lacks a portion of them. V and J calls and clone size follow that table, whereas D and trimming were derived from the DNA. The table lists about 41,000 clones, about 86% of them singletons. The Seattle site enrolled patients during active infection and followed them longitudinally. V is TRBV28 and J is TRBJ1-1; no firm D call. The clonotype originates from a man in his forties with COVID-19, enrolled during active disease. The sample consisted of peripheral blood. The CDR3 reads CASSFARRTNTEAFF. DNA for the CDR3: TGTGCCAGCAGTTTCGCGCGGAGGACGAACACTGAAGCTTTCTTT. Combining the CDR3 with reference TRBV28 and TRBJ1-1 gives the whole variable domain DVKVTQSSRYLVKRTGEKVFLECVQDMDHENMFWYRQDPGLGLRLIYFSYDVKMKEKGDIPEGYSVSREKKERFSLILESASTNQTSMYLCASSFARRTNTEAFFGQGTRLTVV.